The 30 T cell receptor beta chains below all came from one sample that was sequenced in a study of blood T cell repertoires in COVID-19. Produced via immunoSEQ multiplex PCR; TCRdb's table is partial and in-frame only. The profile shows 110,000 to 150,000 clones, around 72% of them singletons. The specimen was peripheral blood. The receptors derive from a woman aged 55-75 years with acute or convalescent COVID-19.

The CDR3 is CASQGFSGRAESYNEQFF. The DNA for the CDR3 is TGTGCCAGCCAAGGGTTTAGCGGGAGGGCCGAAAGCTACAATGAGCAGTTCTTC. This rearrangement joins TRBV28 to TRBJ2-1, with TRBD2 identical over 11 bases. V was pared by 8 bases and J by 3 bases, with 15 bases of the junction left unmatched. Germline V lookup: CDR1 MDHEN, CDR2 SYDVKM. CDR3 length equals 18 residues.

J is TRBJ1-3 and V is TRBV18; D is unresolved. V gave up 3 bases and J gave up 4 bases, with 7 bases separating them. Germline V gene lookup returns CDR1 KGHSH and CDR2 LQKENI. The CDR3 has 13 residues. The CDR3 DNA follows: TGTGCCAGCTCACCGGCGGAGGGAAACACCATATATTTT. It translates to CASSPAEGNTIYF. The full variable domain, rest sourced from reference TRBV18 and TRBJ1-3, is NAGVMQNPRHLVRRRGQEARLRCSPMKGHSHVYWYRQLPEEGLKFMVYLQKENIIDESGMPKERFSAEFPKEGPSILRIQQVVRGDSAAYFCASSPAEGNTIYFGEGSWLTVV.

In its sample, this clone was seen once. The CDR3 region has the DNA TGTGCCAGCAGTCCTCTACAGGTGAGCTCCTACGAGCAGTACTTC. Amino acid sequence: CASSPLQVSSYEQYF. The genes are TRBV6-5 and TRBJ2-7, with D possibly being TRBD1 (5 bases). V lost 5 bases to trimming and J lost 0 bases, with 14 bases between them. In germline, CDR1 is MNHEY, CDR2 SVGAGI. This CDR3 spans 15 amino acids.

This clone was counted a few times. This chain connects TRBV7-2 to TRBJ1-2; perhaps TRBD1 as D (5 bases). V was trimmed by 3 bases and J by 4 bases, leaving 9 bases between them. Per germline, CDR1 SGHTA and CDR2 FQGNSA. CDR3 length: 13 residues. As DNA, the CDR3 is TGTGCCAGCAGCTTGGCAGGGCGCTATGGCTACACCTTC. Protein product: CASSLAGRYGYTF.

The rearrangement joins TRBV7-9 to TRBJ2-3; 7 bases agree with TRBD2. The germline V gene has CDR1 SEHNR and CDR2 FQNEAQ (reference sequence). The CDR3 extends over 17 amino acids. V shed 4 bases and J 3 bases; nucleotides not matched to a gene: 13. DNA of the CDR3: TGTGCCAGCAGCTACCTGAGGGCGGGAGTCCGTACAGATACGCAGTATTTT. Residues: CASSYLRAGVRTDTQYF.

This chain links TRBV7-8 with TRBJ1-2; TRBD1 matches 8 bases. V shed 4 bases and J 8 bases; nucleotides not matched to a gene: 12. Germline V gene data show CDR1 as SGHVS and CDR2 as FQNEAQ. CDR3 length equals 15 residues. CDR3 in amino acids: CASSSERTGMRGYTF. The CDR3 region has the DNA TGTGCCAGCAGCTCAGAACGGACAGGGATGAGAGGCTACACCTTC.

This sequence joins TRBV12-2 and TRBJ1-1; the tabulated D call, TRBD1, remains unverified against the DNA. TRBV12-2 is termed a pseudogene. The CDR3 totals 16 residues. CDR3 nucleotides: TGTGCAAGTCGCGAAGAGGGACAAATAGTGAACACTGAAGCTTTCTTT. This translates into CASREEGQIVNTEAFF.

CDR3 loop: CASSQTGSGGELFF. Here the CDR3 DNA reads TGTGCCAGCAGCCAAACAGGGTCCGGCGGGGAGCTGTTTTTT. The chain has TRBV3-1 (or the pseudogene TRBV3-2) and TRBJ2-2, with a weak D call TRBD1 (6 bases). This CDR3 has 14 amino acids. V gave up 2 bases and J gave up 7 bases, with 11 bases separating them. Germline V gene sequence: CDR1 LGHDT, CDR2 YNNKEL (reference sequence).

This rearrangement joins TRBV5-1 to TRBJ1-1, with TRBD1 identical over 7 bases. The V segment lost 3 bases and the J segment 4 bases; nucleotides outside the gene matches: 3. From germline, CDR1 is SGHRS and CDR2 YFSETQ. The CDR3 spans 13 residues. The CDR3 DNA follows: TGCGCCAGCAGCTCCCAGGGGGGCACTGAAGCTTTCTTT. Protein: CASSSQGGTEAFF.

V usage is TRBV10-3 and J usage is TRBJ1-5; 10 bases are shared with TRBD1. Trimming took 5 bases from V and 6 from J; bases not matched to a gene: 4. The germline V gene encodes CDR1 ENHRY and CDR2 SYGVKD. The CDR3 covers 14 residues. In DNA, the CDR3 is TGTGCCATCAGTTCCGGGACAGGGGTTCAGCCCCAGCATTTT. This codes for CAISSGTGVQPQHF.

V is TRBV5-1 and J is TRBJ2-7; 13 bases line up with TRBD2. The CDR3 sequence is 15 residues long. J lost 3 bases, V lost 5 bases, and 5 bases had no gene match. In germline, CDR1 is SGHRS, CDR2 YFSETQ. CDR3 nucleotides: TGCGCCAGCAGTTACGGACTAGCGGGAGTCTACGAGCAGTACTTC. Translating gives CASSYGLAGVYEQYF.

The chain recombines TRBV6-6 with TRBJ1-3, with D perhaps TRBD1 (5 bases). V was shortened by 6 bases and J by 4 bases, with 16 bases between the two germline ends. The CDR3 has 15 residues. CDR1 and CDR2 from the germline V gene are MNHNY and SVGAGI (reference sequence). CDR3 amino acids: CASRPGILTGNTIYF. The CDR3 DNA reads as TGTGCCAGCAGACCAGGGATACTGACGGGAAACACCATATATTTT.

The chain links TRBV19 to TRBJ2-7, with TRBD1 matching over 7 bases. Germline assignment: CDR1 LNHDA and CDR2 SQIVND (reference sequence). CDR3 length: 18 amino acids. V shed 8 bases, J shed 3 bases, and the junction held 22 bases outside the gene matches. CDR3 amino acids: CASPPKVTSTGQIYEQYF. In DNA form, the CDR3 reads TGTGCCAGTCCCCCCAAAGTGACTTCTACGGGACAGATCTACGAGCAGTACTTC.

V gene TRBV19 combines with J gene TRBJ2-7; no firm D call. CDR3 length: 13 residues. Trimming left V 4 bases short and J 2 bases short, with 9 bases between. Germline lookup yields CDR1 LNHDA and CDR2 SQIVND (reference sequence). The CDR3 DNA reads as TGTGCCAGTAGTAGTAGAACGACCTACGAGCAGTACTTC. It translates to CASSSRTTYEQYF.

V is TRBV27 and J is TRBJ1-5, with a possible D match to TRBD1 (6 bases). Trimming removed 1 base from V and 2 bases from J, with 12 bases in between. This CDR3 has 16 amino acids. Germline CDR1 and CDR2: MNHEY and SMNVEV (reference sequence). This chain's CDR3 is CASSLWSSGGNQPQHF. CDR3 in DNA: TGTGCCAGCAGTTTATGGAGTTCAGGGGGCAATCAGCCCCAGCATTTT.

A note on this clone: Other nucleotide sequences in the sample specify the same CDR3. The chain combines TRBV5-1 with TRBJ2-7, with a tentative D call TRBD2 (6 bases). The CDR3 extends over 12 amino acids. Germline V lookup: CDR1 SGHRS, CDR2 YFSETQ. V lost 4 bases to trimming and J lost 4 bases, with 9 bases between them. The CDR3 DNA is TGCGCCAGCAGCCCCGGGGGTTACGAGCAGTACTTC. This encodes CASSPGGYEQYF.

This rearrangement joins TRBV14 to TRBJ1-1; a weak D match, TRBD1 (5 bases). The germline V and J ends were trimmed by 4 bases and 1 base, with 7 bases remaining between them. This CDR3 comprises 13 residues. Germline CDR1 reads SGHDN; CDR2 reads FVKESK. The CDR3, as DNA: TGTGCCAGCAGCCTCACAGGGAACACTGAAGCTTTCTTT. Translation gives CASSLTGNTEAFF. The complete variable domain, with remaining parts taken from reference TRBV14 and TRBJ1-1, reads EAGVTQFPSHSVIEKGQTVTLRCDPISGHDNLYWYRRVMGKEIKFLLHFVKESKQDESGMPNNRFLAERTGGTYSTLKVQPAELEDSGVYFCASSLTGNTEAFFGQGTRLTVV.

The chain joins TRBV7-9 to TRBJ1-4; D gene ambiguous. CDR3 length: 12 amino acids. The germline gives CDR1 SEHNR, CDR2 FQNEAQ (reference sequence). V was shortened by 3 bases and J by 7 bases, with 6 bases between the two germline ends. Here the CDR3 reads CASSFAGEKLFF. The CDR3, as DNA: TGTGCCAGCAGCTTCGCGGGTGAAAAACTGTTTTTT.

This chain joins TRBV5-1 and TRBJ1-1; no firm D call. The germline V gene has CDR1 SGHRS and CDR2 YFSETQ. The CDR3 totals 15 residues. V dropped 0 bases and J dropped 4 bases, with 13 bases sitting between them. CDR3 sequence: CASSLVAGLSTEAFF. As DNA, the CDR3 is TGCGCCAGCAGCTTGGTCGCTGGGCTTAGCACTGAAGCTTTCTTT.

The chain combines TRBV6-5 with TRBJ1-5; the D gene is possibly TRBD1 (5 bases). This CDR3 has 14 amino acids. CDR1 and CDR2 (germline): MNHEY, SVGAGI. Trimming stripped 7 bases from V and 2 bases from J, with 12 bases between. CDR3 in amino acids: CASTGVGGNQPQHF. The CDR3 DNA reads as TGTGCCAGCACGGGGGTGGGGGGCAATCAGCCCCAGCATTTT.

The chain links TRBV10-1 to TRBJ1-1; a weak D match, TRBD1 (5 bases). The ends were cut back, 7 bases at V and 13 bases at J, with 16 bases in the middle. The V gene's germline CDR1 is WNHNN and CDR2 SYGVQD (reference sequence). The CDR3 runs 11 residues. CDR3 bases: TGCGCCAGCATATACAAGGGGTATGTTTTCTTT. It codes for CASIYKGYVFF.

This clone was detected once. The CDR3 region is CASSAQVRSPLHF. The CDR3 nucleotides are TGCGCCAGCAGTGCTCAGGTCCGGTCACCCCTCCACTTT. V and J are TRBV10-1 and TRBJ1-6; D is unclear. The CDR3 is 13 residues long. Germline V CDR1 and CDR2: WNHNN, SYGVQD (reference sequence). With 4 bases removed from V and 10 bases from J, the gap between germline ends came to 11 bases.

This clone has a handful of counts. V usage is TRBV2 and J usage is TRBJ1-4, with no clear D. The CDR3 covers 15 residues. Trimming removed 3 bases from V and 8 bases from J, with 16 bases in between. Per germline, CDR1 SNHLY and CDR2 FYNNEI. CDR3 DNA sequence: TGTGCCAGCAGTGATTATTGGACTGCATTGGAAAAACTGTTTTTT. It codes for CASSDYWTALEKLFF.

V usage is TRBV14 and J usage is TRBJ2-2, with D perhaps matching TRBD1 (6 bases). Germline assignment: CDR1 SGHDN and CDR2 FVKESK. The CDR3 runs 17 residues. Deletions cut 0 bases from V and 7 bases from J, with 18 bases between. The CDR3 here is CASSQERRGILSGELFF. CDR3 nucleotide sequence: TGTGCCAGCAGCCAAGAGAGAAGGGGGATCCTTAGCGGGGAGCTGTTTTTT.

The chain carries TRBV27 and TRBJ2-2; TRBD1 matches at 7 bases. The CDR3 covers 13 residues. In germline, CDR1 is MNHEY, CDR2 SMNVEV (reference sequence). The V segment lost 5 bases and the J segment 7 bases; nucleotides outside the gene matches: 4. The CDR3 region is CASSPTGLGELFF. CDR3 nucleotides: TGTGCCAGCAGTCCGACAGGGCTCGGGGAGCTGTTTTTT.

The chain uses TRBV28 and TRBJ1-3; 7 bases match TRBD1. Germline CDR1 reads MDHEN; CDR2 reads SYDVKM. This CDR3 is built from 17 residues. Losses at the gene ends were 8 bases for V and 0 bases for J; bases not matched to a gene: 13. The CDR3 sequence is CASRSTGPFTSGNTIYF. DNA of the CDR3: TGTGCCAGCCGTTCGACAGGGCCATTTACCTCTGGAAACACCATATATTTT.

The CDR3 DNA follows: TGTGCCAGCAAAAGGCCCGGCGGGAATGAGCAGTTCTTC. It yields the protein CASKRPGGNEQFF. This chain uses TRBV6-5 with TRBJ2-1; D possibly corresponds to TRBD2 (5 bases). Trimming pared 7 bases from V and 7 bases from J, leaving 14 bases between. Germline CDR1 reads MNHEY; CDR2 reads SVGAGI. The CDR3 is made up of 13 amino acids.

The chain has TRBV10-3 and TRBJ2-1; perhaps TRBD1 as D (5 bases). Germline CDR1 and CDR2: ENHRY and SYGVKD. The CDR3 has 15 amino acids. The germline V and J ends were trimmed by 4 bases and 6 bases, with 16 bases remaining between them. The chain's CDR3 is CAISVSGQGVNEQFF. CDR3 coding DNA: TGTGCCATCAGTGTATCAGGGCAGGGCGTCAATGAGCAGTTCTTC.

On this clone: This sequence may be a read error, since a much larger clone differs from it by one base. This chain uses TRBV27 with TRBJ2-7, with 9 bases aligning to TRBD1. The CDR3 runs 16 residues. Germline V gene sequence: CDR1 MNHEY, CDR2 SMNVEV (reference sequence). CDR3: CANSLSAGDRAHEQYF. The CDR3 nucleotides read TGTGCCAACAGTTTATCGGCCGGGGACAGGGCCCACGAGCAGTACTTC.

In its sample, this clone was seen once. V usage is TRBV5-1 and J usage is TRBJ2-7, with 14 bases fitting TRBD2. V was pared by 0 bases and J by 5 bases, with 4 bases of the junction left unmatched. The CDR3 has 16 amino acids. Germline V lookup: CDR1 SGHRS, CDR2 YFSETQ. The CDR3 here is CASSLGGTSGSHEQYF. CDR3 DNA: TGCGCCAGCAGCTTGGGGGGGACTAGCGGGAGCCACGAGCAGTACTTC.